Only a few counts were recorded for the clone carrying this TCR beta chain. Trimming took off 4 bases at V and 3 bases at J, with 9 bases between the two ends. CDR3 length: 13 amino acids. In germline, CDR1 is MNHEY, CDR2 SVGEGT. Time point of the sample: sample taken at primary tumor resection. Whole RNA came from tumor, nontumor lung or frozen PBMC and was sequenced without being sorted. TCRdb used MiXCR to reprocess the 5' RACE reads, holding one entry per CDR3 protein. The table records about 39,000 distinct CDR3 sequences, 3% to 3.5% of them present only once. This sample is drawn from a study of spatial heterogeneity in lung cancer. The overall study: Detected beta-chain sequences consistently exceeded alpha-chain sequences.

This receptor was identified in a male donor with early-stage non-small cell lung cancer. This chain uses TRBV6-2 or TRBV6-3 with TRBJ1-1, with D hard to call. The specimen was normal lung tissue next to the tumor, collected at surgery. CDR3 sequence: CASSFSDYTEAFF. CDR3 bases: TGTGCCAGCAGTTTCTCAGATTACACTGAAGCTTTCTTT.